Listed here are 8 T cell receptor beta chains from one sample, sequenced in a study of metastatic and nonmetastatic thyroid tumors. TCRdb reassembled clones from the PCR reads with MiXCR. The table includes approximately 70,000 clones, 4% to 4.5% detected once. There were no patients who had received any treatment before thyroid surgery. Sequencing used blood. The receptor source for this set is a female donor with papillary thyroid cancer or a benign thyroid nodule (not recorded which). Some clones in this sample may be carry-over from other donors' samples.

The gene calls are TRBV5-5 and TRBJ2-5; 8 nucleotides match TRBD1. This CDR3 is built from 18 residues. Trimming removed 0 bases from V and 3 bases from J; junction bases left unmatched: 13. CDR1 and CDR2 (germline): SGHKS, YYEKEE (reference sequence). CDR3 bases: TGTGCCAGCAGCTTGGTGGCCGGGGACAGGAAAAAAAAAGAGACCCAGTACTTC. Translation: CASSLVAGDRKKKETQYF.

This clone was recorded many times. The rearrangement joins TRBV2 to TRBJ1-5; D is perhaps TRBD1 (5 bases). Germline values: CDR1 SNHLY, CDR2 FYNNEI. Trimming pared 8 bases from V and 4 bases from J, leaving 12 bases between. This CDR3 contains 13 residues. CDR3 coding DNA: TGTGCCAGCCACCAGGGACCAAATCAGCCCCAGCATTTT. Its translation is CASHQGPNQPQHF.

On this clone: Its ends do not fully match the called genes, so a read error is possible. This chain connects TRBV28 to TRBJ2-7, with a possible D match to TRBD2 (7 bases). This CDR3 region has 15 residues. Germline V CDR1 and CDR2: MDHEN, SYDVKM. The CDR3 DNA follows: TGTGCCATCAGTCCAAGGACGGGGGGCAGGTACGAGCAATACTTC. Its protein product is CAISPRTGGRYEQYF.

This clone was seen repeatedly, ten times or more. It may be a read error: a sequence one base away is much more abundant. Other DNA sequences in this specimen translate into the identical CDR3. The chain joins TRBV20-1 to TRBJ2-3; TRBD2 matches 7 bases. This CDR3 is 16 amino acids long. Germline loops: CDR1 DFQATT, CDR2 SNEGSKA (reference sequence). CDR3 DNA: TGCAGCGCTAAGAAAGGGGCGGGAGCCCGGACAGATACGCAGTATTTT. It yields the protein CSAKKGAGARTDTQYF.

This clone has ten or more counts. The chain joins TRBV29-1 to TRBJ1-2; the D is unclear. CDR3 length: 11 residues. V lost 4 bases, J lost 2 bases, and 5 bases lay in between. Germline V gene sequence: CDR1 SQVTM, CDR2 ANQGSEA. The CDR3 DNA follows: TGCAGCGTTGTAGAAAACTATGGCTACACCTTC. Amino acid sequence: CSVVENYGYTF.

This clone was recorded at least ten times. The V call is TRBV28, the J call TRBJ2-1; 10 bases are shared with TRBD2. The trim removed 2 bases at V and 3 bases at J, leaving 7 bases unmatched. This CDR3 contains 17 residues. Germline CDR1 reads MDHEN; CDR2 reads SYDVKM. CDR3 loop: CASSLGWTSGYYNEQFF. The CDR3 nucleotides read TGTGCCAGCAGTTTAGGGTGGACTAGCGGTTACTACAATGAGCAGTTCTTC.

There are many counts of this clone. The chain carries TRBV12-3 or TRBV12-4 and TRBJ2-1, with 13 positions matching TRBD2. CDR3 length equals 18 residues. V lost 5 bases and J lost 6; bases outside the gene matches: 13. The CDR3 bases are TGTGCCAGCAGTACCGCCCCGGGACTAGCGGGATCTTTCAATGAGCAGTTCTTC. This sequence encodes CASSTAPGLAGSFNEQFF.

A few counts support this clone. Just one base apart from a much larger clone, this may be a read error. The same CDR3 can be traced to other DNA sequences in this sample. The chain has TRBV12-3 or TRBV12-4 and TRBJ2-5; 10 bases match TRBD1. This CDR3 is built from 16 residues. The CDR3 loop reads CAGSITGQGGREAQYF. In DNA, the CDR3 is TGTGCCGGCAGTATTACAGGACAGGGGGGAAGAGAGGCCCAGTACTTT.